A selection of T cell receptor beta chains follows, all from one sample in a study of T cell responses to AZD1222 COVID-19 vaccine. The assay was immunoSEQ multiplex PCR, and TCRdb's table has in-frame clones only and misses some. The table includes about 140,000 clones, about 92% detected once. The sample consisted of peripheral blood, taken on day 0 of AZD1222 vaccination. These receptor sequences come from an adult in good health. Each CDR3 is given with its conserved first and last residue. D genes are given only for firm matches. Clone size is given for some rows only: seen once, a few or many times, or a class if the clone is expanded.

d_gene,j_gene,v_gene,abundance,CDR3nt,CDR3aa
TRBD1,TRBJ1-5,TRBV15,.,TGTGCCACAAGAACGGACAGGGGAATGGAGGAGCAGCCCCAGCATTTT,CATRTDRGMEEQPQHF
TRBD1,TRBJ1-2,TRBV9,few,TGTGCCAGCAGCGTAGGACAGGGTGGCGGCTACACCTTC,CASSVGQGGGYTF
.,TRBJ2-7,TRBV7-2,.,TGTGCCAGCAGCCCGGACCACTACGAGCAGTACTTC,CASSPDHYEQYF
.,TRBJ2-3,TRBV7-3,.,TGTGCCAGCAGCGTAAAACGCGGAAGCACAGATACGCAGTATTTT,CASSVKRGSTDTQYF
.,TRBJ1-1,TRBV27,.,TGTGCCAGCAGTACGCCTACCGGGACACCAAACACTGAAGCTTTCTTT,CASSTPTGTPNTEAFF
.,TRBJ1-1,TRBV6-5,.,TGTGCCAGCAGCCCCTGGGGAATGAACACTGAAGCTTTCTTT,CASSPWGMNTEAFF
.,TRBJ2-1,TRBV9,.,TGTGCCAGCAGCGGACTCAGGGCAAATGAGCAGTTCTTC,CASSGLRANEQFF
.,TRBJ1-1,TRBV4-1,.,TGCGCCAGCAGCCAAGATGGAGGAAGGTCCTTGAACACTGAAGCTTTCTTT,CASSQDGGRSLNTEAFF
.,TRBJ1-5,TRBV7-2,once,TGTGCCAGCAGCAAACCGACGGGACGGGGAGGGCCCCAGCATTTT,CASSKPTGRGGPQHF
TRBD2,TRBJ2-1,TRBV19,.,TGTGCCAGTAAGCCGGGCGGGAGGGGGGTACGGGAGCAGTTCTTC,CASKPGGRGVREQFF
.,TRBJ1-5,TRBV19,.,TGTGCCAGTAGTCCCGCGGGGGACGTGGGTCAGCCCCAGCATTTT,CASSPAGDVGQPQHF
.,TRBJ2-3,TRBV4-2,.,TGTGCCAGCAGCCAAGACCATGTTATTCGCACAGATACGCAGTATTTT,CASSQDHVIRTDTQYF
TRBD2,TRBJ2-5,TRBV5-4,.,TGTGCCAGCAGCTTCAGGGGACTAGCGGGAGAGGAAGAGACCCAGTACTTC,CASSFRGLAGEEETQYF
.,TRBJ2-3,TRBV7-2,.,TGTGCCAGCAGCTTAGCCCGGCGGGGGCAAACAGATACGCAGTATTTT,CASSLARRGQTDTQYF
.,TRBJ1-5,TRBV12-3/TRBV12-4,.,TGTGCCAGCTCTTTGGGCAATCAGCCCCAGCATTTT,CASSLGNQPQHF
.,TRBJ1-1,TRBV7-9,.,TGTGCCAGCAGCTTATCTTCGGGGGAAACTGAAGCTTTCTTT,CASSLSSGETEAFF
TRBD2,TRBJ2-1,TRBV19,.,TGTGCCAGTAGTATGAGGGGATCTAGCGGGAACTACTACAATGAGCAGTTCTTC,CASSMRGSSGNYYNEQFF
.,TRBJ1-3,TRBV28,.,TGTGCCAGCAGTTTGTATGGACTGCGCTCTGGAAACACCATATATTTT,CASSLYGLRSGNTIYF
.,TRBJ2-7,TRBV7-2,once,TGTGCCAGCAGCTTATACAGGGCGTACGAGCAGTACTTC,CASSLYRAYEQYF
TRBD1,TRBJ2-7,TRBV4-1,.,TGCGCCAGCAGCCCCGACCGGGACAGGGATTACGAGCAGTACTTC,CASSPDRDRDYEQYF
.,TRBJ2-5,TRBV6-2/TRBV6-3,few,TGTGCCAGCAGCCAACGAGAGACCCAGTACTTC,CASSQRETQYF
TRBD2,TRBJ2-3,TRBV6-2/TRBV6-3,once,TGTGCCAGCAGTTCCCATAGCGGGTTGGGGACAGATACGCAGTATTTT,CASSSHSGLGTDTQYF
.,TRBJ2-5,TRBV5-1,.,TGCGCCAGCAGCCTTATGGGCTCCCGGGACCAGTACTTC,CASSLMGSRDQYF
TRBD2,TRBJ2-3,TRBV4-1,few,TGCGCCAGCAGCCGCAGGGGGATGGTAGCGGGAGTTGTAGATACGCAGTATTTT,CASSRRGMVAGVVDTQYF
TRBD2,TRBJ2-5,TRBV2,.,TGTGCCAGCAGTGACCTCTTAAGGACTAGCGGGAGAATAAGAGAGACCCAGTACTTC,CASSDLLRTSGRIRETQYF
.,TRBJ2-5,TRBV13,.,TGTGCCAGCAGCTTCGCTAGTCACCAAGAGACCCAGTACTTC,CASSFASHQETQYF
.,TRBJ1-1,TRBV5-5,.,TGTGCCAGCCGATGGGGCATGAACACTGAAGCTTTCTTT,CASRWGMNTEAFF
TRBD2,TRBJ2-1,TRBV24-1,.,TGTGCCACCAGTGATTGGACTAGCGGGAGCTACAATGAGCAGTTCTTC,CATSDWTSGSYNEQFF
.,TRBJ1-3,TRBV10-3,.,TGTGCCATCAGTGAAGGAAGGGGCTTAGGAAACACCATATATTTT,CAISEGRGLGNTIYF
.,TRBJ2-1,TRBV13,.,TGTGCCACGGGTAGGGAGTTGAGCCTGGGGGATGGCAATGAGCAGTTCTTC,CATGRELSLGDGNEQFF
TRBD2,TRBJ2-3,TRBV27,.,TGTGCCAGTTTAGCGGGAGGATCCCCCACAGATACGCAGTATTTT,CASLAGGSPTDTQYF
.,TRBJ1-2,TRBV3-1/TRBV3-2,once,TGTGCCAGCAGCCATAAGGGAGGGAGGTTACTCTATGGCTACACCTTC,CASSHKGGRLLYGYTF
.,TRBJ1-1,TRBV28,.,TGTGCCAGCAGTCCCGACGAAATGAACACTGAAGCTTTCTTT,CASSPDEMNTEAFF
TRBD1,TRBJ2-5,TRBV6-5,.,TGTGCCAGCAGTTACCTAACAGGGGCGGAGACCCAGTACTTC,CASSYLTGAETQYF
TRBD2,TRBJ2-7,TRBV28,.,TGTGCCAGCGGACAAGCGGGGGTGGCCTACGAGCAGTACTTC,CASGQAGVAYEQYF
.,TRBJ1-1,TRBV5-1,.,TGCGCCAGCAGCTTGTCCCCCAGAGAAGCTTTCTTT,CASSLSPREAFF
TRBD1,TRBJ1-1,TRBV4-1,.,TGCGCCAGCAGCCTTGCGGGACAGTTGAACACTGAAGCTTTCTTT,CASSLAGQLNTEAFF
.,TRBJ1-1,TRBV27,.,TGTGCCAGCAGTTTCCACCAAACAGGGAACACTGAAGCTTTCTTT,CASSFHQTGNTEAFF
.,TRBJ1-1,TRBV10-1,.,TGCGCCAGCAGTGAGTCGGGAGCCACTGAAGCTTTCTTT,CASSESGATEAFF
.,TRBJ1-1,TRBV29-1,once,TGCAGCACCCTGGAGGGTGGGCAGGGGGCTTTCTTT,CSTLEGGQGAFF
.,TRBJ1-2,TRBV6-4,.,TGTGCCAGCAGTGACTCTTCGGACCTTCACTATGGCTACACCTTC,CASSDSSDLHYGYTF
TRBD2,TRBJ2-7,TRBV28,.,TGTGCCAGCAGTTTATTGGGGTATTCGGGACTAGCGGGATTACGGTGGCACTTC,CASSLLGYSGLAGLRWHF
TRBD2,TRBJ2-7,TRBV9,.,TGTGCCAGCAGCGGGACTAGCTACGAGCAGTACTTC,CASSGTSYEQYF
.,TRBJ1-1,TRBV7-9,.,TGTGCCAGCAGCCCTCCGACAAGGAACACTGAAGCTTTCTTT,CASSPPTRNTEAFF
.,TRBJ1-1,TRBV6-5,.,TGTGCCAGCAGATCCCTCAGGGGAGAGTATACTGAAGCTTTCTTT,CASRSLRGEYTEAFF
TRBD2,TRBJ2-3,TRBV30,.,TGTGCCTGGAGTGTACTCGAGGGAGGGCTTCCAGATACGCAGTATTTT,CAWSVLEGGLPDTQYF
.,TRBJ1-5,TRBV6-6,.,TGTGCCAGCAGCCAAACACGTTCTAGCAATCAGCCCCAGCATTTT,CASSQTRSSNQPQHF
.,TRBJ1-2,TRBV7-2,.,TGTGCCAGCAGCTTGGGTCAGGCGGGGTCCGTTGGCTACACCTTC,CASSLGQAGSVGYTF
TRBD2,TRBJ2-2,TRBV7-9,.,TGTGCCAGCAGCTCGGGAGGGCTGCAAGAGGTGTTTTTT,CASSSGGLQEVFF
.,TRBJ2-7,TRBV5-4,.,TGTGCCAGCAGCTTGGGACAGCATACTACCTACGAGCAGTACTTC,CASSLGQHTTYEQYF